The present TCR beta chain was sequenced within a study of blood T cell repertoires in COVID-19. Looking at the study overall: Material from acute and convalescent COVID-19 was sourced from the United States, Italy and Spain. Sources were T cells, B-cell-depleted T cells, or PBMCs; the material itself was cDNA or gDNA.

The protocol was immunoSEQ multiplex PCR, while the TCRdb copy is restricted to in-frame clones and leaves out a portion. The data show approximately 72,000 clones, more than 80% seen once. The germline V gene encodes CDR1 SGHRS and CDR2 YFSETQ. V lost 4 bases and J lost 7; bases outside the gene matches: 9. This CDR3 region has 15 residues. This clone has a handful of counts. Input material: peripheral blood. The TCR originated in a woman of 80 years or more with active or convalescent COVID-19. This chain joins TRBV5-1 and TRBJ1-4; TRBD1 matches 8 bases. The CDR3 reads CASSLDRGRGEKLFF. The CDR3 DNA follows: TGCGCCAGCAGCCTTGACAGGGGCCGGGGTGAAAAACTGTTTTTT.